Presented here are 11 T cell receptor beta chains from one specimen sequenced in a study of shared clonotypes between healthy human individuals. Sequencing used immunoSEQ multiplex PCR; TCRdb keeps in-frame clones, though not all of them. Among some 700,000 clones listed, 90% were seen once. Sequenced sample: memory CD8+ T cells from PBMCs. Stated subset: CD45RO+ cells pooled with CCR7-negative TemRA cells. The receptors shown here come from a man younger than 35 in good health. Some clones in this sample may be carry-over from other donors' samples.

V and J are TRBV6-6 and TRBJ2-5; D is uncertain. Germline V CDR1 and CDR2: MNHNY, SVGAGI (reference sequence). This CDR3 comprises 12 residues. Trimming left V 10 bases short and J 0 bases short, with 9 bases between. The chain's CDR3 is CAIKKNQETQYF. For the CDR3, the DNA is TGTGCCATAAAAAAGAACCAAGAGACCCAGTACTTC.

CDR3 sequence: CASSQSTGETQYF. CDR3 nucleotides: TGTGCCAGCAGCCAATCTACCGGGGAGACCCAGTACTTC. This rearrangement joins TRBV16 to TRBJ2-5; D call uncertain. V lost 0 bases, J lost 5 bases, and 7 bases lay in between. CDR1 KGHSY and CDR2 FQNENV come from the germline V gene. This CDR3 is built from 13 residues.

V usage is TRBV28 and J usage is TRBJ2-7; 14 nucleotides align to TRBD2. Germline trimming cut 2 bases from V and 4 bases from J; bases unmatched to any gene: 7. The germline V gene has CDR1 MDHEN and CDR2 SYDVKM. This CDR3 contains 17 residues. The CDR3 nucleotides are TGTGCCAGCAGTTTAGGGACTAGCGGGAGAAATGGGTACGAGCAGTACTTC. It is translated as CASSLGTSGRNGYEQYF.

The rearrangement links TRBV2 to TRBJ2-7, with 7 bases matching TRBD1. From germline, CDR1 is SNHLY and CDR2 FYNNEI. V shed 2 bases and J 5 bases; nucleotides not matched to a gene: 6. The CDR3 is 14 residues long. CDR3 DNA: TGTGCCAGCAGTGAAAAGGGGGCTTGGGACGAGCAGTACTTC. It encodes CASSEKGAWDEQYF.

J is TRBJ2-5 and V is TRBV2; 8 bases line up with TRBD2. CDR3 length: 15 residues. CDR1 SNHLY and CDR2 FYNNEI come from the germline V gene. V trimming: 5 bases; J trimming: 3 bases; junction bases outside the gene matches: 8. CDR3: CASSQMTSVKETQYF. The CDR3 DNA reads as TGTGCCAGCAGTCAAATGACTAGCGTCAAAGAGACCCAGTACTTC.

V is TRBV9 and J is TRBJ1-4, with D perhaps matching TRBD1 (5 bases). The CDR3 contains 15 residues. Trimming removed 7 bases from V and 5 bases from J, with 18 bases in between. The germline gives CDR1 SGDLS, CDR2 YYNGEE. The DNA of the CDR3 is TGTGCCAGCGGTAGTCCCGGGACGGGCAATGAAAAACTGTTTTTT. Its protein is CASGSPGTGNEKLFF.

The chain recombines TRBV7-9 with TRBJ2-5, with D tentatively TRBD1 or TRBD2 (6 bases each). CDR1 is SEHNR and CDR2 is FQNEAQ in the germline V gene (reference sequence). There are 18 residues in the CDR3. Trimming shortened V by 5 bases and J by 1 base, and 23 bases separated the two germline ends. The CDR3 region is CASSPPIGGHWVQETQYF. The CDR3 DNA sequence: TGTGCCAGCAGCCCTCCTATTGGGGGGCACTGGGTCCAAGAGACCCAGTACTTC.

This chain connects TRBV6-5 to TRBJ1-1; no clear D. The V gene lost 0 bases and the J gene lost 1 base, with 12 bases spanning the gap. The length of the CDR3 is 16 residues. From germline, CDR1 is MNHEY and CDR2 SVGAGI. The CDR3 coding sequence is TGTGCCAGCAGTTACTCGATAAGGTGGGCGAACACTGAAGCTTTCTTT. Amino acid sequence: CASSYSIRWANTEAFF.

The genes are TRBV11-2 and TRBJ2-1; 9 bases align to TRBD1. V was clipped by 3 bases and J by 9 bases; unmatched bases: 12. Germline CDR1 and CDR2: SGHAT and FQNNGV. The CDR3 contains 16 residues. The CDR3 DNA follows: TGTGCCAGCAGCTTTAGCCCCGGGACAGGGTTGGTTGAGCAGTTCTTC. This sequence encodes CASSFSPGTGLVEQFF.

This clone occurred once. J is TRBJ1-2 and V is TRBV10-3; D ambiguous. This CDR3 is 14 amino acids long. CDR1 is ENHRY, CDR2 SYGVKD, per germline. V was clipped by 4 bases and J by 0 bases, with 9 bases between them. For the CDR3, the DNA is TGTGCCATCAGTGCCGGGGTCTCTAACTATGGCTACACCTTC. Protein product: CAISAGVSNYGYTF.

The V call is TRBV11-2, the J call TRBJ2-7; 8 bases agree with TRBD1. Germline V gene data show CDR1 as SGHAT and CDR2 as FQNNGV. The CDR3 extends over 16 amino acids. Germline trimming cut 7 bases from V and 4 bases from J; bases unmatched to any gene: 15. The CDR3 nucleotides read TGTGCCAGCACCTTTTCACAGGGGGAGATCGTGTACGAGCAGTACTTC. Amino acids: CASTFSQGEIVYEQYF. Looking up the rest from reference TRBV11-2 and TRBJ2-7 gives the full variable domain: EAGVAQSPRYKIIEKRQSVAFWCNPISGHATLYWYQQILGQGPKLLIQFQNNGVVDDSQLPKDRFSAERLKGVDSTLKIQPAKLEDSAVYLCASTFSQGEIVYEQYFGPGTRLTVT.